The rows below give T cell receptor beta chains drawn from one sample of a study of metastatic and nonmetastatic thyroid tumors. TCRdb redid the clone calls on the PCR reads using MiXCR. The profile shows roughly 12,000 clones, over 20% of them singletons. Sequencing input: adjacent normal tissue. The receptors originated from a female donor with papillary thyroid cancer or a benign thyroid nodule (not recorded which). Some clones in this sample may be carry-over from other donors' samples. Each CDR3 is given with its conserved first and last residue. D genes are given only for firm matches. Rows may omit the clone size; those that give it use once, few, many or a size class.

V	size	D	J	CDR3	DNA
TRBV6-5	medium-sized	-	TRBJ2-2	CASSYGQKNTGELFF	TGTGCCAGCAGTTACGGGCAGAAAAACACCGGGGAGCTGTTTTTT
TRBV27	medium-sized	TRBD1	TRBJ1-2	CASRTQGDNYGYTF	TGTGCCAGCAGGACGCAGGGGGATAACTATGGCTACACCTTC
TRBV30	many	-	TRBJ1-1	CACRQRTEAFF	TGTGCCTGCAGACAGCGGACTGAAGCTTTCTTT
TRBV6-1	few	-	TRBJ1-5	CASSERVPADYNQPQHF	TGTGCCAGCAGCGAGAGGGTCCCGGCAGACTACAATCAGCCCCAGCATTTT
TRBV3-1	many	-	TRBJ1-1	CASSQGAGTEAFF	TGTGCCAGCAGCCAGGGGGCTGGCACTGAAGCTTTCTTT
TRBV20-1	many	-	TRBJ2-5	CSARALYQETQYF	TGCAGTGCTAGAGCCTTGTACCAAGAGACCCAGTACTTC
TRBV7-8	many	TRBD2	TRBJ2-2	CASSPELAVNTGELFF	TGTGCCAGCAGCCCGGAACTAGCGGTGAACACCGGGGAGCTGTTTTTT
TRBV28	medium-sized	-	TRBJ1-1	CASSSGHTEAFF	TGTGCCAGCAGTTCAGGACACACTGAAGCTTTCTTT
TRBV5-1	medium-sized	-	TRBJ2-7	CASSAGVDEQYF	TGCGCCAGCAGCGCAGGGGTCGACGAGCAGTACTTC
TRBV19	many	-	TRBJ2-1	CASSIAPTGSYNEQFF	TGTGCCAGTAGTATAGCCCCCACCGGGTCCTACAATGAGCAGTTCTTC
TRBV11-2	many	-	TRBJ2-1	CASSLPQGPSSYNEQFF	TGTGCCAGCAGCCTACCCCAGGGACCGAGCTCCTACAATGAGCAGTTCTTC
TRBV6-2/TRBV6-3	-	-	TRBJ2-7	CASSWTTAYEQYF	TGTGCCAGCAGCTGGACTACAGCATACGAGCAGTACTTC
TRBV6-2/TRBV6-3	few	TRBD1	TRBJ1-2	CASSNDRGGGYTF	TGTGCCAGCAGTAACGACAGGGGTGGCGGCTACACCTTC
TRBV7-8	many	-	TRBJ1-3	CASSLGGGLVGNTIYF	TGTGCCAGCAGCTTAGGGGGAGGCTTAGTGGGAAACACCATATATTTT
TRBV20-1	few	-	TRBJ2-5	CSARDWREISQETQYF	TGCAGTGCTAGAGATTGGAGGGAGATTTCCCAAGAGACCCAGTACTTC
TRBV5-4	many	TRBD2	TRBJ2-5	CASSPTSWQETQYF	TGTGCCAGCAGCCCGACTAGCTGGCAAGAGACCCAGTACTTC
TRBV7-3	many	-	TRBJ2-2	CASSLRPRDYQSGGTTGELFF	TGTGCCAGCAGCTTAAGGCCCCGTGACTACCAGTCCGGGGGAACCACCGGGGAGCTGTTTTTT
TRBV20-1	many	-	TRBJ2-5	CSAQQVRGGETQYF	TGCAGTGCCCAACAGGTACGGGGAGGAGAGACCCAGTACTTC
TRBV11-2	many	-	TRBJ1-1	CASSAQLRLNTEAFF	TGTGCCAGCAGCGCACAGTTAAGACTGAACACTGAAGCTTTCTTT
TRBV20-1	few	-	TRBJ1-1	CSSRDKDLTEAFF	TGCAGTTCCCGGGACAAGGATCTCACTGAAGCTTTCTTT
TRBV4-3	few	TRBD1	TRBJ2-3	CASSQGDRGDTQYF	TGCGCCAGCAGCCAAGGAGACAGGGGAGATACGCAGTATTTT
TRBV7-3	few	TRBD1	TRBJ1-3	CASSLSGGFGNTIYF	TGTGCCAGCAGCTTATCAGGGGGCTTTGGAAACACCATATATTTT
TRBV3-1	many	-	TRBJ2-7	CASSQDYEQYF	TGTGCCAGCAGCCAAGACTACGAGCAGTACTTC
TRBV12-3/TRBV12-4	medium-sized	-	TRBJ1-2	CASSLSRGYGYTF	TGTGCCAGCAGTTTATCCCGGGGCTATGGCTACACCTTC
TRBV30	-	TRBD1	TRBJ2-2	CAWSRGLNTGELFF	TGTGCCTGGAGCAGGGGGTTGAACACCGGGGAGCTGTTTTTT
TRBV19	medium-sized	-	TRBJ2-1	CASSSGSDYNEQFF	TGTGCCAGTAGTAGTGGCTCCGACTACAATGAGCAGTTCTTC
TRBV2	many	TRBD1	TRBJ1-4	CASSHRDRREKLFF	TGTGCCAGCAGTCACCGGGACAGGAGAGAAAAACTGTTTTTT
TRBV12-3/TRBV12-4	-	-	TRBJ1-1	CASSFLGGGNTEAFF	TGTGCCAGCAGTTTTCTCGGAGGGGGGAACACTGAAGCTTTCTTT
TRBV12-3/TRBV12-4	medium-sized	-	TRBJ2-7	CASSLSPGNEQYF	TGTGCCAGCAGTTTATCTCCGGGTAACGAGCAGTACTTC
TRBV20-1	many	-	TRBJ1-2	CSATGDRGYTF	TGCAGTGCTACAGGGGACCGTGGCTACACCTTC
TRBV12-3/TRBV12-4	medium-sized	-	TRBJ2-5	CASSTTAILGETQYF	TGTGCCAGCAGTACGACTGCTATCCTGGGAGAGACCCAGTACTTC
TRBV6-1	-	-	TRBJ1-2	CASSPFSIFYGYTF	TGTGCCAGCAGTCCCTTTTCCATATTCTATGGCTACACCTTC
TRBV27	few	-	TRBJ2-3	CASVPLMGGGRTDTQYF	TGTGCCAGCGTCCCACTGATGGGGGGGGGCCGGACAGATACGCAGTATTTT
TRBV19	few	TRBD2	TRBJ2-3	CASSITGRGETDTQYF	TGTGCCAGTAGCATCACCGGGAGGGGTGAGACAGATACGCAGTATTTT
TRBV18	-	-	TRBJ1-6	CASSQDGNSPLHF	TGTGCCAGCTCGCAGGACGGGAATTCACCCCTCCACTTT
TRBV12-3/TRBV12-4	-	-	TRBJ2-7	CASSSSCRINELSF	TGTGCCAGCAGTTCCTCATGCAGAATAAACGAGCTGTCCTTC
TRBV24-1	-	TRBD1	TRBJ2-2	CATSDFMTGQTTGELFF	TGTGCCACCAGTGATTTTATGACAGGGCAGACCACCGGGGAGCTGTTTTTT
TRBV6-1	-	TRBD1	TRBJ1-5	CASDELAGGHSNQPQHF	TGTGCCAGCGACGAACTGGCAGGGGGGCATAGCAATCAGCCCCAGCATTTT
TRBV30	few	-	TRBJ1-5	CASSGHLNQPQHF	TGTGCCTCCTCCGGACACCTAAATCAGCCCCAGCATTTT
TRBV19	few	-	TRBJ1-1	CASSIWGNTEAFF	TGTGCCAGTAGTATTTGGGGGAACACTGAAGCTTTCTTT
TRBV20-1	many	-	TRBJ2-5	CSARGRDYQETQYF	TGCAGTGCTAGAGGCAGGGACTACCAAGAGACCCAGTACTTC
TRBV13	once	-	TRBJ1-1	CANIWIETTEAFF	TGTGCCAACATCTGGATCGAAACCACTGAAGCTTTCTTT
TRBV14	many	TRBD1	TRBJ2-2	CASSQEGREDRGRNGELFF	TGTGCCAGCAGCCAAGAGGGGAGGGAGGACAGGGGGCGCAACGGGGAGCTGTTTTTT
TRBV2	medium-sized	-	TRBJ2-7	CASSELGYEQYF	TGTGCCAGCAGTGAATTGGGCTACGAGCAGTACTTC
TRBV6-4	many	TRBD1	TRBJ1-4	CASLSEGARTNEKLFF	TGTGCCAGTCTTTCAGAGGGGGCGCGTACTAATGAAAAACTGTTTTTT
TRBV7-2	-	TRBD1	TRBJ2-7	CASSPGQGEQYF	TGTGCCAGCAGCCCAGGACAGGGAGAGCAGTACTTC
TRBV7-2	-	TRBD2	TRBJ2-4	CASSVLAGGMVIQYF	TGTGCTAGCAGCGTACTAGCGGGGGGGATGGTCATTCAGTACTTC
TRBV24-1	-	-	TRBJ1-1	CATRPLGGILLNTEAFF	TGTGCCACCAGACCCTTGGGCGGGATATTATTGAACACTGAAGCTTTCTTT
TRBV20-1	-	-	TRBJ2-7	CSPQGGEQYF	TGCAGCCCCCAGGGGGGGGAGCAGTACTTC
TRBV12-3/TRBV12-4	-	TRBD1	TRBJ1-5	CASSPGTGDYSNQPQHF	TGTGCCAGCAGTCCGGGGACAGGGGACTATAGCAATCAGCCCCAGCATTTT
TRBV9	-	-	TRBJ2-7	CASNRGENYEQYF	TGTGCCAGCAACCGCGGAGAGAACTACGAGCAGTACTTC
TRBV27	medium-sized	TRBD2	TRBJ2-5	CASSHRAGGETQYF	TGTGCCAGCAGTCATCGAGCGGGGGGGGAGACCCAGTACTTC
TRBV6-2/TRBV6-3	many	TRBD2	TRBJ2-5	CASPYPGLAGGLNQETQYF	TGTGCCAGCCCGTACCCCGGACTAGCGGGGGGGCTGAATCAAGAGACCCAGTACTTC
TRBV7-9	many	-	TRBJ1-5	CASSLGDQPQHF	TGTGCCAGCAGCTTGGGGGATCAGCCCCAGCATTTT
TRBV2	many	TRBD1	TRBJ1-5	CASRVQGNQPQHF	TGTGCCAGCAGGGTACAGGGGAATCAGCCCCAGCATTTT